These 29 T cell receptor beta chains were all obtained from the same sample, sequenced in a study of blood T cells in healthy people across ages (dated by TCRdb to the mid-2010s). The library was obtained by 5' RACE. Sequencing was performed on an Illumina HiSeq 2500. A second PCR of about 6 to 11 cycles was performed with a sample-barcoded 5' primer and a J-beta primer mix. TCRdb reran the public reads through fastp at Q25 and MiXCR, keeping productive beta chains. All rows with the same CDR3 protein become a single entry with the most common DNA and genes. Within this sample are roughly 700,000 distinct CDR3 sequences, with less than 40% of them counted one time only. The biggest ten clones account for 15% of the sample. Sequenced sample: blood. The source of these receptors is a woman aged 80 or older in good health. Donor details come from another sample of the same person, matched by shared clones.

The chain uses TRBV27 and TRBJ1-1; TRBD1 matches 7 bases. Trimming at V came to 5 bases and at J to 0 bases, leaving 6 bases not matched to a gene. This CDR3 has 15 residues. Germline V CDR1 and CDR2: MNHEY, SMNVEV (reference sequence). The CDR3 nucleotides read TGTGCCAGCAGTAGGGGACAGCGCCTGAACACTGAAGCTTTCTTT. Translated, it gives CASSRGQRLNTEAFF.

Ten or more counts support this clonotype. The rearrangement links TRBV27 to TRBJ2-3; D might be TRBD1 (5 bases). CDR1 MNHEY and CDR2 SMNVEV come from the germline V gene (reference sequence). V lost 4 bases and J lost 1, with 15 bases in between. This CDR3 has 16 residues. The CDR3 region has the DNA TGTGCCAGCAGTTCTCCCCTCTCCAGGGGCACAGATACGCAGTATTTT. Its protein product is CASSSPLSRGTDTQYF.

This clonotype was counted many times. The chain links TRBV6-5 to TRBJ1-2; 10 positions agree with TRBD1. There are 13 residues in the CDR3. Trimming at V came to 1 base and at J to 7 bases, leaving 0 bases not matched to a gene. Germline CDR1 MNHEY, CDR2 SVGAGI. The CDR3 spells CASSYWTGGGYTF. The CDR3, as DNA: TGTGCCAGCAGTTACTGGACAGGGGGTGGCTACACCTTC.

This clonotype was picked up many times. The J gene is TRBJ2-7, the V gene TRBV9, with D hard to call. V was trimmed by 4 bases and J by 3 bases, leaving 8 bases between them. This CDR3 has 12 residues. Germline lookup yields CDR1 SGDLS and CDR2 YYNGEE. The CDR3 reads CASSPNHYEQYF. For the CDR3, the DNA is TGTGCCAGCAGCCCCAATCACTACGAGCAGTACTTC.

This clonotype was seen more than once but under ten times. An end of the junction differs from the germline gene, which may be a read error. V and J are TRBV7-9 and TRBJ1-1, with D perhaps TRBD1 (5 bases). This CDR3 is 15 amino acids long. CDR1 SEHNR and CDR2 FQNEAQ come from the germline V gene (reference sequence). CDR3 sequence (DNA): TGTGCCAGCAACTTAGATCAGGGCTACTCCACTGAAGCTTTCTTT. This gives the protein CASNLDQGYSTEAFF. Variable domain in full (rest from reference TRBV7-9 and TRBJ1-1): DTGVSQNPRHKITKRGQNVTFRCDPISEHNRLYWYRQTLGQGPEFLTYFQNEAQLEKSRLLSDRFSAERPKGSFSTLEIQRTEQGDSAMYLCASNLDQGYSTEAFFGQGTRLTVV.

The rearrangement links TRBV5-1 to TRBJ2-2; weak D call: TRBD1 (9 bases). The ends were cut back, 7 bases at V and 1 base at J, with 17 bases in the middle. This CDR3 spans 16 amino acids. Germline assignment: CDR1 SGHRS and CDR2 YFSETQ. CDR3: CASRSGGQGNTGELFF. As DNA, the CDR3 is TGCGCCAGCCGAAGCGGGGGACAGGGGAACACCGGGGAGCTGTTTTTT.

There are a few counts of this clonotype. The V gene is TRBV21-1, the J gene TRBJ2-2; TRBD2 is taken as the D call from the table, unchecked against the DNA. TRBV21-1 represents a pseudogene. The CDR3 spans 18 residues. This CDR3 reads CASSEGTSTNRPAGELFF. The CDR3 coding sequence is TGTGCCAGCAGCGAGGGGACTAGCACCAATCGCCCCGCCGGGGAGCTGTTTTTT.

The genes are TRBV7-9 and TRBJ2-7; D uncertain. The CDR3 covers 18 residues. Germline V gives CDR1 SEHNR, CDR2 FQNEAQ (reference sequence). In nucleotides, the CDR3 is TGTGCTGGCAGCTCCAGACCAGTTGACGGTGAAAGCTACAATGAGCAGTACTTC. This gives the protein CAGSSRPVDGESYNEQYF.

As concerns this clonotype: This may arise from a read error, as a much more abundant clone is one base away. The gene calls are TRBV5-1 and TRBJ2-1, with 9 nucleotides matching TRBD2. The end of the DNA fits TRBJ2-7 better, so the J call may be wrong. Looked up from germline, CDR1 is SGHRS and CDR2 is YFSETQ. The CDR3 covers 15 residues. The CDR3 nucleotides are TGCGCCAGCACAGCCGGGACTAGCTCCTACAATGAGCAGTACTTC. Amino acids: CASTAGTSSYNEQYF.

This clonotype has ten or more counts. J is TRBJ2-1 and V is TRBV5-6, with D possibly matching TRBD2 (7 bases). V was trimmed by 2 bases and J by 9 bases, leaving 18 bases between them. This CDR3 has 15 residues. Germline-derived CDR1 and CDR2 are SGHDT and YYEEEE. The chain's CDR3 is CASSFRGAGKGEQFF. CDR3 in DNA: TGTGCCAGCAGCTTTCGGGGGGCTGGGAAAGGTGAGCAGTTCTTC. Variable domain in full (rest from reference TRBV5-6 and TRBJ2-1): DAGVTQSPTHLIKTRGQQVTLRCSPKSGHDTVSWYQQALGQGPQFIFQYYEEEERQRGNFPDRFSGHQFPNYSSELNVNALLLGDSALYLCASSFRGAGKGEQFFGPGTRLTVL.

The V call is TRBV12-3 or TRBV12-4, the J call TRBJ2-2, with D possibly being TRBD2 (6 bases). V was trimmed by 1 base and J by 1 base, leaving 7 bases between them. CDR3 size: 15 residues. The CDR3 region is CASSLGDLNTGELFF. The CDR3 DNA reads TGTGCCAGCAGTTTAGGGGACTTGAACACCGGGGAGCTGTTTTTT.

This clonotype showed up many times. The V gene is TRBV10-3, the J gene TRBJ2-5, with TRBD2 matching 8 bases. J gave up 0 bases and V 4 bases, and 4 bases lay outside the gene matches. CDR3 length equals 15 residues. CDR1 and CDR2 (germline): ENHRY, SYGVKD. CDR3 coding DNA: TGTGCCATCAGTGGGTTGCGGGGGGACCAAGAGACCCAGTACTTC. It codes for CAISGLRGDQETQYF.

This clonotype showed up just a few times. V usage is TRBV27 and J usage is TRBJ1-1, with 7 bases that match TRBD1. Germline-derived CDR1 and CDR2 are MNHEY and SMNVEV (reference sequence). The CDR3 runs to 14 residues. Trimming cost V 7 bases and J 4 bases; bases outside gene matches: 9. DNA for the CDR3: TGTGCCAGCAACCCAGGGGGGGGGGGCACTGAAGCTTTCTTT. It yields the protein CASNPGGGGTEAFF.

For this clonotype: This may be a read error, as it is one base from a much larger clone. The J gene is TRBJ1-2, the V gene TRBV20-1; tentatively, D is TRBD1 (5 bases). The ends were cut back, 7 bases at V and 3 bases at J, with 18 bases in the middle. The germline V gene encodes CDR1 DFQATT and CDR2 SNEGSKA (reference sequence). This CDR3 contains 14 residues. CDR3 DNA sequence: TGCAGTGTCCTCTTGGGGCAGACGTACTATGGCTACACCTTC. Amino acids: CSVLLGQTYYGYTF.

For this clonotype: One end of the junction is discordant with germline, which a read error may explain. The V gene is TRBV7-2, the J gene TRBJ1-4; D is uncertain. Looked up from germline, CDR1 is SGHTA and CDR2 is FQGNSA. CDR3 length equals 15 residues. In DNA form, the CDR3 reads TGTGCCAGCAGCCTAAAATCTCCAAGTAATGAAAAACGGTTTTTT. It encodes CASSLKSPSNEKRFF.

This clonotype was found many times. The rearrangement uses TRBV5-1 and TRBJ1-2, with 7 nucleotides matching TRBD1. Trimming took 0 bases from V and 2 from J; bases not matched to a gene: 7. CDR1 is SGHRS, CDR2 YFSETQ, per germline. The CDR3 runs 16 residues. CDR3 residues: CASSLEAGGSNYGYTF. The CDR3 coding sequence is TGCGCCAGCAGCTTGGAGGCAGGGGGATCAAACTATGGCTACACCTTC. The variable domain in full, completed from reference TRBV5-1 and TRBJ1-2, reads KAGVTQTPRYLIKTRGQQVTLSCSPISGHRSVSWYQQTPGQGLQFLFEYFSETQRNKGNFPGRFSGRQFSNSRSEMNVSTLELGDSALYLCASSLEAGGSNYGYTFGSGTRLTVV.

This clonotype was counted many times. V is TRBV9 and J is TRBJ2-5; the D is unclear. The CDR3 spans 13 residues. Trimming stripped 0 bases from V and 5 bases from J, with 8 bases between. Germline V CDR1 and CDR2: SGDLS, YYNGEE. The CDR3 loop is CASSVGQWETQYF. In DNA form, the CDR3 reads TGTGCCAGCAGCGTAGGGCAGTGGGAGACCCAGTACTTC.

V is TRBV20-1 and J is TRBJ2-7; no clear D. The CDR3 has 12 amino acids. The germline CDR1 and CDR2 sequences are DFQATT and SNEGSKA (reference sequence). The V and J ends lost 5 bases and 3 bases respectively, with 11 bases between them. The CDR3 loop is CSAGLGGYEQYF. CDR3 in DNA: TGCAGTGCTGGCCTGGGCGGCTACGAGCAGTACTTC.

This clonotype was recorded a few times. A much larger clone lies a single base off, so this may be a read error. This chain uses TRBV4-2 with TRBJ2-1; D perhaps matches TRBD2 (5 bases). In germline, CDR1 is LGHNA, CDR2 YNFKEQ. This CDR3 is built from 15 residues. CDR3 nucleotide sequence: TGTGCCGGCAGCCAAGATCATGGACTTGACAATGAGCAGTTCTTC. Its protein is CAGSQDHGLDNEQFF.

The CDR3 coding sequence is TGTGCCAGCAGCCAGTCATTCCGGGGGACTGAAGCTTTCTTT. It is translated as CASSQSFRGTEAFF. V is TRBV3-1 and J is TRBJ1-1; tentatively, D is TRBD1 (5 bases). Trimming left V 3 bases short and J 5 bases short, with 13 bases between. Germline V gene sequence: CDR1 LGHDT, CDR2 YNNKEL (reference sequence). The length of the CDR3 is 14 residues.

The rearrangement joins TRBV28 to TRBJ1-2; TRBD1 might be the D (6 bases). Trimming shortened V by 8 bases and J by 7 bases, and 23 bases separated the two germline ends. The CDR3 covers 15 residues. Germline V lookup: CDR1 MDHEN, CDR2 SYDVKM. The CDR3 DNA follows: TGTGCCAGCGGACTCCTTGCGGGGGGCGCAGGTGGCTACACCTTC. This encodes CASGLLAGGAGGYTF.

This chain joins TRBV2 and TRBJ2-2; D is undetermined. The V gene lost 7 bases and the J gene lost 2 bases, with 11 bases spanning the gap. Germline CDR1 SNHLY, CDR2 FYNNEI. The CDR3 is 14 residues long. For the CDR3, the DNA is TGTGCCAGCACGCGTCGGGCTAACACCGGGGAGCTGTTTTTT. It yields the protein CASTRRANTGELFF.

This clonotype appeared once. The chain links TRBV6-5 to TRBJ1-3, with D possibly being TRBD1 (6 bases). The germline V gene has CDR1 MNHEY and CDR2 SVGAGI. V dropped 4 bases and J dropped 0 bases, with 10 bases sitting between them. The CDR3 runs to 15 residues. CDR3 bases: TGTGCCAGCAGTTGGGACATACCCTCTGGAAACACCATATATTTT. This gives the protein CASSWDIPSGNTIYF.

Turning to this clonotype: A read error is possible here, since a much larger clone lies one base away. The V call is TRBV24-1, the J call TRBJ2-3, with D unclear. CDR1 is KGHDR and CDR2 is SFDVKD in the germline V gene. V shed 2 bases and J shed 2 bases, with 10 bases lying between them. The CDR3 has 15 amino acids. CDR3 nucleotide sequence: TGTGCCACCAGTGATTGGCTGCAGGACACAGATACGCAGTATTTT. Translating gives CATSDWLQDTDTQYF.

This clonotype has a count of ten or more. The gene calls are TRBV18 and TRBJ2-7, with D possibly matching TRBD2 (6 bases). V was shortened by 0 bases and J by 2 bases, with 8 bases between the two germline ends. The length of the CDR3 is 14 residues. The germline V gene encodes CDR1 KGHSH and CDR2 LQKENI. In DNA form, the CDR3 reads TGTGCCAGCTCACCACCGGAGGGACCCTACGAGCAGTACTTC. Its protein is CASSPPEGPYEQYF.

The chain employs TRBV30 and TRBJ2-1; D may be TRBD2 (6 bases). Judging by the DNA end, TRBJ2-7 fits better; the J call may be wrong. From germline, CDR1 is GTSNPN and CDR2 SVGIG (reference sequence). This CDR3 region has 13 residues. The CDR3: CAWSVGRTYEQYF. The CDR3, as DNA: TGTGCCTGGAGTGTAGGGAGGACCTACGAGCAGTACTTC.

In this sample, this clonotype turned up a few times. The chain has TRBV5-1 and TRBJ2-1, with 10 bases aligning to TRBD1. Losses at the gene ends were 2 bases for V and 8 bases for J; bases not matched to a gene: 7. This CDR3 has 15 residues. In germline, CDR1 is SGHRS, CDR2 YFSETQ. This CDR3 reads CASSFRTGGLDEQFF. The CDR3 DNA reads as TGCGCCAGCAGCTTTAGGACAGGGGGTTTGGATGAGCAGTTCTTC.

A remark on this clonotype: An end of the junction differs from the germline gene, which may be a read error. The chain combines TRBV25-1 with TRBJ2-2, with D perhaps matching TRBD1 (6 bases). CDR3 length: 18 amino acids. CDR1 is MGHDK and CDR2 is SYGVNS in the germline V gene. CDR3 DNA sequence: TGTGCCAGCAGTGAATTAAGTTTGGCAGGGGTTGGGACCGGGGAGCGGTTTTTT. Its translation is CASSELSLAGVGTGERFF.

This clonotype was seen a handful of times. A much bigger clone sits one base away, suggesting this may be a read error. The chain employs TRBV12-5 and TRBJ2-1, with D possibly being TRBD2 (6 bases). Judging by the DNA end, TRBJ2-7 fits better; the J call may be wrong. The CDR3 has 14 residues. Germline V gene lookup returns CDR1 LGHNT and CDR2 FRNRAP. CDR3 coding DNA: TGTGCTAGTGGTTTGGGGACTACCTACAATGAGCAGTACTTC. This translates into CASGLGTTYNEQYF.